A selection of T cell receptor beta chains follows, all from one sample in a study of cytomegalovirus exposure and HLA in healthy donors. Assay used: immunoSEQ multiplex PCR; TCRdb lists only in-frame clones, some missing. The profile shows 60,000 to 85,000 clones, roughly 88% of them singletons. Material: PBMCs. Receptors originate from a man aged 65-85 years in good health and CMV-seropositive. Both conserved end residues are part of each CDR3. D genes are given only for firm matches. Some rows mark clone size as missing; the rest say once, few, many or name a class of expanded clone.

abundance	j_gene	v_gene	d_gene	CDR3aa	CDR3nt
.	TRBJ2-3	TRBV30	TRBD2	CAGTLAGGGDTQYF	TGTGCCGGAACCCTAGCGGGAGGTGGAGATACGCAGTATTTT
few	TRBJ2-5	TRBV11-1	TRBD2	CASSLSASGRAETQYF	TGTGCCAGCAGCTTATCAGCTAGCGGGAGAGCAGAGACCCAGTACTTC
.	TRBJ2-3	TRBV29-1	.	CSVGTVFTDTQYF	TGCAGCGTCGGAACAGTGTTCACAGATACGCAGTATTTT
once	TRBJ2-7	TRBV7-6	.	CASSLQGSASYEQYF	TGTGCCAGCAGCTTACAGGGTTCGGCATCCTACGAGCAGTACTTC
.	TRBJ2-5	TRBV21-1	.	CASSRGLGGETQYF	TGTGCCAGCAGCAGGGGACTGGGGGGAGAGACCCAGTACTTC
.	TRBJ1-6	TRBV18	TRBD1	CASSPGLGQINSPLHF	TGTGCCAGCTCACCGGGACTGGGACAGATTAATTCACCCCTCCACTTT
.	TRBJ1-4	TRBV5-1	.	CASSREPRGFTDEKLFF	TGCGCCAGCAGCCGCGAACCCAGGGGTTTTACGGATGAAAAACTGTTTTTT
.	TRBJ2-1	TRBV29-1	TRBD1	CSAGGTGYEQFF	TGCAGCGCCGGCGGGACAGGGTATGAGCAGTTCTTC
.	TRBJ1-3	TRBV5-1	TRBD1	CASSQGQGTDTIYF	TGCGCCAGCAGCCAAGGACAGGGGACTGACACCATATATTTT
.	TRBJ2-5	TRBV7-8	.	CASSLGSTSFAETQYF	TGTGCCAGCAGCTTAGGCTCCACTAGCTTCGCAGAGACCCAGTACTTC
.	TRBJ2-3	TRBV5-1	.	CASRLGSEDTQYF	TGCGCCAGTAGGTTGGGGAGTGAAGATACGCAGTATTTT
.	TRBJ2-5	TRBV4-1	.	CASSQELQGVKTQYF	TGCGCCAGCAGCCAAGAGCTGCAGGGTGTAAAGACCCAGTACTTC
few	TRBJ2-1	TRBV30	TRBD2	CAWERTSGTEQFF	TGTGCCTGGGAAAGGACTAGCGGGACAGAGCAGTTCTTC
.	TRBJ2-5	TRBV2	.	CASSDPDRGQETQYF	TGTGCCAGCAGTGATCCGGACCGGGGGCAAGAGACCCAGTACTTC
.	TRBJ1-1	TRBV30	.	CAWSWGGRTEAFF	TGTGCCTGGAGTTGGGGGGGTCGGACTGAAGCTTTCTTT
.	TRBJ1-5	TRBV6-1	TRBD1	CASSSLQGPNQPQHF	TGTGCCAGCAGTTCACTACAGGGGCCCAATCAGCCCCAGCATTTT
few	TRBJ1-3	TRBV25-1	.	CASSEWGGVNTIYF	TGTGCCAGCAGTGAATGGGGCGGGGTGAACACCATATATTTT
few	TRBJ2-5	TRBV6-6	TRBD1	CASSSGTATAQYF	TGTGCCAGCAGTTCCGGGACAGCAACGGCCCAGTACTTC
.	TRBJ1-1	TRBV7-9	TRBD1	CASSLGGQVQEAFF	TGTGCCAGCAGCTTAGGGGGACAGGTACAGGAAGCTTTCTTT
.	TRBJ1-2	TRBV2	.	CASSATTARNYGYTF	TGTGCCAGCAGCGCGACTACCGCCAGGAACTATGGCTACACCTTC
once	TRBJ2-5	TRBV5-1	.	CASARTGQDQETQYF	TGCGCCAGCGCACGTACCGGACAAGACCAAGAGACCCAGTACTTC
.	TRBJ2-4	TRBV7-2	TRBD2	CATAGSGGAGNIQYF	TGTGCCACCGCGGGGAGCGGGGGGGCCGGGAACATTCAGTACTTC
few	TRBJ1-2	TRBV7-3	.	CASSEQSNYGYTF	TGTGCCAGCAGCGAACAGAGTAACTATGGCTACACCTTC
.	TRBJ2-7	TRBV4-3	TRBD1	CASSQDSGTGLHEQYF	TGCGCCAGCAGCCAAGATTCGGGGACAGGCCTGCACGAGCAGTACTTC
once	TRBJ2-7	TRBV11-2	.	CASSFALQLGEQYF	TGTGCCAGCAGCTTTGCACTGCAACTTGGCGAGCAGTACTTC
.	TRBJ1-4	TRBV6-6	TRBD1	CASRGQTNEKLFF	TGTGCCAGCAGGGGACAGACTAATGAAAAACTGTTTTTT
.	TRBJ2-1	TRBV18	TRBD2	CASSSGGSYNEQFF	TGTGCCAGCTCCTCGGGGGGCTCCTACAATGAGCAGTTCTTC
.	TRBJ2-7	TRBV5-4	.	CASSLVQNEQYF	TGTGCCAGCAGCTTGGTTCAGAACGAGCAGTACTTC
.	TRBJ1-3	TRBV10-3	.	CAISPQGLSGNTIYF	TGTGCCATCAGTCCACAGGGACTATCTGGAAACACCATATATTTT
.	TRBJ2-1	TRBV30	TRBD2	CAWSRIAGLYNEQFF	TGTGCCTGGAGTAGAATAGCGGGTTTGTACAATGAGCAGTTCTTC
.	TRBJ1-4	TRBV28	.	CASSSTIPTTNEKLFF	TGTGCCAGCAGTTCTACTATTCCCACAACTAATGAAAAACTGTTTTTT
.	TRBJ2-2	TRBV7-9	TRBD2	CASSLGIAGVVGELFF	TGTGCCAGCAGCTTAGGAATAGCGGGAGTTGTCGGGGAGCTGTTTTTT
.	TRBJ2-5	TRBV10-3	.	CAINDRGETQYF	TGTGCCATCAATGACAGAGGAGAGACCCAGTACTTC
.	TRBJ2-2	TRBV7-8	.	CASSLEWGGGFDTGELFF	TGTGCCAGCAGCTTAGAATGGGGTGGGGGGTTCGACACCGGGGAGCTGTTTTTT
.	TRBJ2-1	TRBV4-1	TRBD2	CASSPLAGGRLAYNEQFF	TGCGCCAGCAGCCCTTTGGCGGGGGGGAGACTAGCTTACAATGAGCAGTTCTTC
.	TRBJ2-7	TRBV10-3	.	CATQGSSYEQYF	TGTGCCACCCAGGGGTCCTCCTACGAGCAGTACTTC
.	TRBJ2-6	TRBV18	.	CASSPEAGANVLTF	TGTGCCAGCTCACCAGAAGCAGGGGCCAACGTCCTGACTTTC
.	TRBJ2-5	TRBV19	TRBD2	CASSIREGGETQYF	TGTGCCAGTAGTATCAGAGAGGGAGGGGAGACCCAGTACTTC
.	TRBJ1-1	TRBV5-6	.	CASSRLGGANTEAFF	TGTGCCAGCAGCCGATTAGGTGGGGCCAACACTGAAGCTTTCTTT
.	TRBJ2-7	TRBV28	TRBD1	CAIQGGDRGSYEQYF	TGTGCCATCCAAGGAGGTGACAGGGGCTCCTACGAGCAGTACTTC
.	TRBJ1-6	TRBV28	.	CASTPGALQGRSPLHF	TGTGCCAGCACTCCAGGGGCCCTGCAGGGGAGATCACCCCTCCACTTT
.	TRBJ2-5	TRBV7-9	.	CASSHPPGETQYF	TGTGCCAGCAGCCACCCCCCGGGGGAGACCCAGTACTTC
.	TRBJ2-1	TRBV29-1	TRBD2	CSVGRRLAGVNEQFF	TGCAGCGTTGGAAGGAGACTAGCGGGAGTCAATGAGCAGTTCTTC
few	TRBJ1-3	TRBV7-6	.	CASSSRRGDDGNTIYF	TGTGCCAGCAGCTCCCGCCGGGGGGATGATGGAAACACCATATATTTT
.	TRBJ2-7	TRBV7-2	TRBD1	CASSFTDRGQWVYF	TGTGCCAGCAGCTTTACCGACAGGGGGCAATGGGTTTACTTC
.	TRBJ2-3	TRBV7-3	.	CASSFQVTDTQYF	TGTGCCAGCAGCTTTCAGGTCACAGATACGCAGTATTTT
.	TRBJ1-3	TRBV30	.	CAADGGGSGNTIYF	TGTGCGGCGGACGGCGGGGGCTCTGGAAACACCATATATTTT
.	TRBJ2-1	TRBV5-1	TRBD1	CASSGTAYNEQFF	TGCGCCAGCTCCGGGACAGCCTACAATGAGCAGTTCTTC
.	TRBJ1-1	TRBV6-5	.	CASNSGGENTEAFF	TGTGCCAGCAACAGCGGGGGGGAGAACACTGAAGCTTTCTTT
.	TRBJ1-5	TRBV7-9	.	CASSLAGLAGQPQHF	TGTGCCAGCAGCTTAGCGGGACTTGCCGGACAGCCCCAGCATTTT
.	TRBJ2-5	TRBV7-9	TRBD1	CASSLGTGGIETQYF	TGTGCCAGCAGCTTAGGGACAGGGGGCATAGAGACCCAGTACTTC
.	TRBJ2-7	TRBV7-9	.	CASSPFGGGPLSYEQYF	TGTGCCAGCAGCCCCTTCGGGGGAGGTCCCCTTTCCTACGAGCAGTACTTC
.	TRBJ2-1	TRBV7-9	TRBD1	CASSQDRGSSYNEQFF	TGTGCCAGCAGCCAGGACAGGGGAAGCTCCTACAATGAGCAGTTCTTC
.	TRBJ2-7	TRBV4-1	TRBD1	CASSQGPTGARGEQYF	TGCGCCAGCAGCCAGGGACCGACAGGGGCGAGAGGGGAGCAGTACTTC
.	TRBJ1-3	TRBV7-6	TRBD1	CASSSQGLVSGNTIYF	TGTGCCAGCAGCTCACAGGGGCTCGTCTCTGGAAACACCATATATTTT
.	TRBJ2-3	TRBV5-1	TRBD2	CASSLGGGRDTDTQYF	TGCGCCAGCAGCTTGGGGGGAGGGAGAGACACAGATACGCAGTATTTT
.	TRBJ2-5	TRBV6-1	TRBD1	CASSTDRAETQYF	TGTGCCAGCAGTACAGACAGGGCTGAGACCCAGTACTTC
.	TRBJ2-7	TRBV7-2	.	CASSLVAGYNYEQYF	TGTGCCAGCAGCTTAGTCGCAGGATATAATTACGAGCAGTACTTC
.	TRBJ2-7	TRBV7-8	.	CASSLYRVRGEQYF	TGTGCCAGCAGCCTTTACAGGGTCCGAGGCGAGCAGTACTTC